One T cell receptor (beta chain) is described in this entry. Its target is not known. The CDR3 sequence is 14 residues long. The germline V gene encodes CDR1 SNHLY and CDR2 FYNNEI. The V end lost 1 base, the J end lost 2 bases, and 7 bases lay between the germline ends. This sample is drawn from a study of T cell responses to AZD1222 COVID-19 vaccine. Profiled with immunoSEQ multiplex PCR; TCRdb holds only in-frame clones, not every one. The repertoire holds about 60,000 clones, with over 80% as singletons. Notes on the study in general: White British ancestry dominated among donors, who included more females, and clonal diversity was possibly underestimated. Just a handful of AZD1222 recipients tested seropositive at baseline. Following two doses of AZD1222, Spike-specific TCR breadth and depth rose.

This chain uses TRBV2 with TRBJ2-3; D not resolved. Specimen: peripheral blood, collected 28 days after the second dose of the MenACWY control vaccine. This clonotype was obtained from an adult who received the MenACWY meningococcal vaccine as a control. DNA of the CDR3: TGTGCCAGCAGTGAAGTACTGCACACAGATACGCAGTATTTT. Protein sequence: CASSEVLHTDTQYF.